This T cell receptor (beta chain) stems from a study of T cells in Graves' hyperthyroidism and ophthalmopathy. The overall study: Initial diagnosis, before any treatment, was when peripheral blood was collected.

The source material, RNA transcripts, was used to amplify TCR beta CDR3 regions. The TCR CDR3 was amplified in a first-round RT-PCR using the HTBI primer set. TCRdb reprocessed the multiplex PCR reads with MiXCR, giving one entry per CDR3 protein. The data show hundreds of thousands of distinct CDR3 sequences, around 13% seen once. The V and J ends lost 4 bases and 4 bases respectively, with 9 bases between them. The length of the CDR3 is 13 residues. The germline V gene encodes CDR1 SGDLS and CDR2 YYNGEE. Investigators excluded patients with uncontrolled infection, other autoimmune disease, pregnancy or lactation.

The V gene is TRBV9, the J gene TRBJ2-1; D ambiguous. The sequenced sample was blood. The receptor was isolated from a woman aged 18-30 years with Graves' hyperthyroidism. The CDR3 reads CASSSDAYNEQFF. The CDR3 bases are TGTGCCAGCAGCTCCGACGCTTACAATGAGCAGTTCTTC.